These T cell receptor beta chains were read from a single sample in a study of neurological immune-mediated disorders. TCRdb processed the 5' RACE reads anew with MiXCR; each CDR3 protein has one entry. The sample records 20,000 to 30,000 distinct CDR3 sequences, about 2.6% being singletons. The material sequenced was PBMCs. Every receptor here comes from a woman in her fifties or sixties with multiple sclerosis. Each CDR3 is given with its conserved first and last residue. A D gene is named only where the DNA matches it firmly. Clone size is not always given. Where it is, it says once, few, many or a class for expanded clones.

TGTGCCAGCAAGCCCGGGACTGACACCGGGGAGCTGTTTTTT,CASKPGTDTGELFF,many,14,-,TRBV7-2,TRBJ2-2
TGTGCCATCACCGTGACAGGGACCGGCAATGAGCAGTTCTTC,CAITVTGTGNEQFF,many,14,TRBD1,TRBV10-3,TRBJ2-1
TGTGCCAGCAGCGCCAAGCAGGCTAGCATAGGCAATGAGCAGTTCTTC,CASSAKQASIGNEQFF,many,16,-,TRBV11-1,TRBJ2-1
TGCAGTGCTACAAAAATGAGGCGATTCATCAGCACAGATACGCAGTATTTT,CSATKMRRFISTDTQYF,many,17,-,TRBV20-1,TRBJ2-3
TGCGCCAGCAGCCAAGGGTTCCAGGGGGCAAGTTTTCCCCAGCATTTT,CASSQGFQGASFPQHF,many,16,TRBD1,TRBV4-1,TRBJ1-5
TGTGCTAGCGGGGGGAGCCGCCAAGAGACCCAGTACTTC,CASGGSRQETQYF,many,13,TRBD2,TRBV7-7,TRBJ2-5
TGTGCCAGCAGCGGCGGACTAGCGGGGCCAGATACGCAGTATTTT,CASSGGLAGPDTQYF,many,15,TRBD2,TRBV9,TRBJ2-3
TGTGCCAGCAGTTTATTGGGGCAAGCCTACGAGCAGTACTTC,CASSLLGQAYEQYF,many,14,-,TRBV27,TRBJ2-7
TGCAGTGCTAGGTCCGGCAGCGGGGGGCTCCGCTCCTACAATGAGCAGTTCTTC,CSARSGSGGLRSYNEQFF,many,18,TRBD2,TRBV20-1,TRBJ2-1
TGTGCCATCAGTGAGTGGGACAGGGAAATCGGTGAGCAGTTCTTC,CAISEWDREIGEQFF,many,15,TRBD1,TRBV10-3,TRBJ2-1
TGCAGTGCTAGAGGGAACCGGGACAGCGGTGGGACTAACTATGGCTACACCTTC,CSARGNRDSGGTNYGYTF,many,18,TRBD1,TRBV20-1,TRBJ1-2
TGTGCCAGCAGCCAAGACCGGCAGCGTAGTTCGGGCAATCAGCCCCAGAATTTT,CASSQDRQRSSGNQPQNF,many,18,-,TRBV4-2,TRBJ1-5
TGTGCCAGCAGCGTAGCGGGGGGAACCCAAGAGACCCAGTACTTC,CASSVAGGTQETQYF,-,15,TRBD2,TRBV9,TRBJ2-5
TGTGCCAGCAGCTTCCCTCTTGGCCGGACAGATACGCAGTATTTT,CASSFPLGRTDTQYF,many,15,-,TRBV7-9,TRBJ2-3
TGTGCTAGCAGCCCCGGGGTTGGAACTGAAGCTTTCTTT,CASSPGVGTEAFF,many,13,-,TRBV7-7,TRBJ1-1
TGCAGTGCGGGGAGGGTACTAGCCAAAAACATTCAGTACTTC,CSAGRVLAKNIQYF,many,14,TRBD2,TRBV20-1,TRBJ2-4
TGTGCCAGCAGTTCGCGATCGGGGGGCCAAGAGACCCAGTACTTC,CASSSRSGGQETQYF,medium-sized,15,TRBD2,TRBV12-3/TRBV12-4,TRBJ2-5
TGCAGCGTGTCTCCCAGCACAGATACGCAGTATTTT,CSVSPSTDTQYF,many,12,-,TRBV29-1,TRBJ2-3
TGCGCCAGCAGCTTGAAGGGGGCTTCCTACGAGCAGTACTTC,CASSLKGASYEQYF,many,14,TRBD1,TRBV5-1,TRBJ2-7
TGCAGTGCTAGGGGGCTGACAGCGGGCTATGGCTACACCTTC,CSARGLTAGYGYTF,many,14,-,TRBV20-1,TRBJ1-2
TGTGCCAGCAGCTTAGTTAGTACGGGGGCAACAGATACGCAGTATTTT,CASSLVSTGATDTQYF,many,16,-,TRBV7-2,TRBJ2-3
TGTGCCAGCAGTCTCCTCAGAGGGGTTCAGCAGTACTTC,CASSLLRGVQQYF,many,13,-,TRBV12-3/TRBV12-4,TRBJ2-7
TGCAGTGCTAGAGTCTGGACTGGGAGCTCCTACGAGCAGTACTTC,CSARVWTGSSYEQYF,many,15,-,TRBV20-1,TRBJ2-7
TGCGCCAGCAGCTTGGCCGGTCTAGACCCCCAGAATTTT,CASSLAGLDPQNF,many,13,-,TRBV5-1,TRBJ1-5
TGTGCCAGCAGTCCCCGGACAGGGGTCACCGGGGAGCTGTTTTTT,CASSPRTGVTGELFF,many,15,TRBD1,TRBV12-3/TRBV12-4,TRBJ2-2
TGTGCCAGCAGCCCGCGGACAGGCCACCCCTCCGGGGAGCTGTTTTTT,CASSPRTGHPSGELFF,many,16,TRBD1,TRBV11-2,TRBJ2-2
TGCAGTGCACGGGATTCCGCCTACAATGAGCAGTTCTTC,CSARDSAYNEQFF,many,13,-,TRBV20-1,TRBJ2-1
TGTGCCAGCAGTGAAGCCGGGGGAGGGAAAGCTTTCTTT,CASSEAGGGKAFF,few,13,-,TRBV2,TRBJ1-1
TGCAGTGCTAGAGAGCCGGCGGGGGGTACCACAGATACGCAGTATTTT,CSAREPAGGTTDTQYF,many,16,TRBD2,TRBV20-1,TRBJ2-3